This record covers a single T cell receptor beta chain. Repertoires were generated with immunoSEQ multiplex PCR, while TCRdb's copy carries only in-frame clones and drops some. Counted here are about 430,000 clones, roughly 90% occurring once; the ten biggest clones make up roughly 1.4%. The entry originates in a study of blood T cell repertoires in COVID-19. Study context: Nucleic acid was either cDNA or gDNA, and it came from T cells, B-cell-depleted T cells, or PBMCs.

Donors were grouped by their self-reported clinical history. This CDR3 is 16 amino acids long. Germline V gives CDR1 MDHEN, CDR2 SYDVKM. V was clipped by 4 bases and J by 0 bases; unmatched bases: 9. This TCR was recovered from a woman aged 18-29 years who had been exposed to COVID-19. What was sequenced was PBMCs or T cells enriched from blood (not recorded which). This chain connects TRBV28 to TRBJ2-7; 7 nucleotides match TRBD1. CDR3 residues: CASSSPPTGSSYEQYF. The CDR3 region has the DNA TGTGCCAGCAGTTCCCCACCGACAGGGAGCTCCTACGAGCAGTACTTC.